This entry lists 12 T cell receptor beta chains sequenced from one sample in a study of blood T cell repertoires in COVID-19. Here immunoSEQ multiplex PCR was the method, and the copy in TCRdb shows in-frame clones only, minus some. The repertoire includes approximately 500,000 clones, 70% to 90% of them detected once, and approximately 1.8% sits in the top ten. Material: PBMCs or T cells enriched from blood (not recorded which). All receptors derive from a woman aged 35 to 49 who had recovered from COVID-19.

For the CDR3, the DNA is TGTGCCAGCAGTCGGGTGCCTTCGGATGGCTACACCTTC. It is translated as CASSRVPSDGYTF. The chain is built from TRBV6-5 and TRBJ1-2; D unclear. Germline V lookup: CDR1 MNHEY, CDR2 SVGAGI. The V and J ends lost 5 bases and 6 bases respectively, with 13 bases between them. This CDR3 spans 13 amino acids.

This clone was recorded many times. The chain couples TRBV25-1 to TRBJ2-7; possibly TRBD2 for D (6 bases). The CDR3 contains 15 residues. With 4 bases removed from V and 4 bases from J, the gap between germline ends came to 17 bases. Germline assignment: CDR1 MGHDK and CDR2 SYGVNS. The CDR3 DNA reads as TGTGCCAGCAGTGCTTCCCGGGACTCCTTTTACGAGCAGTACTTC. It specifies CASSASRDSFYEQYF.

This sequence joins TRBV19 and TRBJ2-1, with 14 nucleotides matching TRBD2. The CDR3 sequence is 14 residues long. V lost 9 bases and J lost 7; bases outside the gene matches: 5. CDR1 and CDR2 from the germline V gene are LNHDA and SQIVND (reference sequence). CDR3 sequence reads: CASMGLAGVNEQFF. In nucleotides, the CDR3 is TGTGCCAGCATGGGACTAGCGGGAGTTAATGAGCAGTTCTTC.

The genes are TRBV19 and TRBJ2-7, with 8 bases lining up with TRBD1. Losses at the gene ends were 4 bases for V and 2 bases for J; bases not matched to a gene: 7. This CDR3 has 15 residues. Germline CDR1 reads LNHDA; CDR2 reads SQIVND (reference sequence). As DNA, the CDR3 is TGTGCCAGTAGTAGAGGGGGACAGGTGACCTACGAGCAGTACTTC. Translation: CASSRGGQVTYEQYF.

The chain links TRBV7-2 to TRBJ1-1; D unresolved. The germline V gene has CDR1 SGHTA and CDR2 FQGNSA. V was trimmed by 3 bases and J by 1 base, leaving 6 bases between them. The CDR3 covers 13 residues. The CDR3 sequence is CASSFLANTEAFF. CDR3 coding DNA: TGTGCCAGCAGCTTCCTAGCGAACACTGAAGCTTTCTTT.

This clone was seen a few times. This rearrangement joins TRBV13 to TRBJ2-7, with D possibly being TRBD2 (6 bases). Germline CDR1 and CDR2: PRHDT and FYEKMQ (reference sequence). The CDR3 extends over 16 amino acids. The V gene lost 4 bases and the J gene lost 4 bases, with 20 bases spanning the gap. The CDR3 loop is CASSSQGREIVYEQYF. The CDR3 nucleotides read TGTGCCAGCAGCTCACAAGGGCGGGAAATAGTGTACGAGCAGTACTTC. Drawing the rest from reference TRBV13 and TRBJ2-7, the complete variable domain is AAGVIQSPRHLIKEKRETATLKCYPIPRHDTVYWYQQGPGQDPQFLISFYEKMQSDKGSIPDRFSAQQFSDYHSELNMSSLELGDSALYFCASSSQGREIVYEQYFGPGTRLTVT.

Only a few counts were recorded for this clone. This rearrangement joins TRBV11-1 to TRBJ2-1, with 10 bases lining up with TRBD2. The CDR3 length is 16 residues. Germline CDR1 SGHAT, CDR2 FQDESV (reference sequence). The V segment lost 0 bases and the J segment 8 bases; nucleotides outside the gene matches: 7. Written as DNA, the CDR3 is TGTGCCAGCAGCTTAGCGCTAGCGGGAGCTGGGGATGAGCAGTTCTTC. It is translated as CASSLALAGAGDEQFF.

The chain couples TRBV19 to TRBJ1-6; 8 nucleotides align to TRBD1. Germline CDR1 LNHDA, CDR2 SQIVND (reference sequence). CDR3 size: 13 residues. The V and J ends lost 9 bases and 8 bases, in that order; junction bases with no gene match: 6. Written as DNA, the CDR3 is TGTGCCAGCGGGACAGGCCTTTATTCACCCCTCCACTTT. Its protein product is CASGTGLYSPLHF.

This chain uses TRBV6-5 with TRBJ1-2; 9 bases fit TRBD1. Germline V gene lookup returns CDR1 MNHEY and CDR2 SVGAGI. After removal of 2 bases from V and 3 bases from J, the junction contained 1 base not matched to a gene. CDR3 size: 14 residues. DNA for the CDR3: TGTGCCAGCAGTTACCGGGACAGGGACTATGGCTACACCTTC. Amino acids: CASSYRDRDYGYTF.

This clone is a singleton in its sample. V usage is TRBV9 and J usage is TRBJ1-2; the D is unclear. This CDR3 has 14 amino acids. Germline CDR1 SGDLS, CDR2 YYNGEE. V was trimmed by 0 bases and J by 0 bases, leaving 6 bases between them. The CDR3 region is CASSVDTTNYGYTF. CDR3 nucleotide sequence: TGTGCCAGCAGCGTAGACACGACTAACTATGGCTACACCTTC.

The chain joins TRBV3-1 (or the pseudogene TRBV3-2) to TRBJ1-1; D is undetermined. The CDR3 totals 13 residues. The V end lost 11 bases, the J end lost 5 bases, and 18 bases lay between the germline ends. Germline CDR1 and CDR2: LGHDT and YNNKEL (reference sequence). The CDR3 region is CAVSRSPRTEAFF. In nucleotides, the CDR3 is TGTGCCGTAAGCCGGTCCCCACGGACTGAAGCTTTCTTT.

This chain joins TRBV6-1 and TRBJ2-4, with D possibly TRBD1 on 6 matching bases. Germline V gives CDR1 MNHNS, CDR2 SASEGT. This CDR3 has 20 amino acids. Trimming removed 2 bases at V and 0 bases at J, with 23 bases between. CDR3 in amino acids: CASSEFGVGALLIAKNIQYF. For the CDR3, the DNA is TGTGCCAGCAGTGAATTTGGGGTGGGGGCCCTACTTATAGCCAAAAACATTCAGTACTTC.